The 25 T cell receptor beta chains presented below share a single source sample, sequenced in a study of T cell repertoires in cytomegalovirus infection. One entry per CDR3 protein results from TCRdb running MiXCR on the reads. Altogether 250,000 to 300,000 distinct CDR3 sequences are present, about 20% being singletons, with the ten largest covering about 20%. These TCRs' antigens remain unknown. The sample here was cultured PBMCs, taken from culture after CMV antigen stimulation. The receptors here all came from a human donor in good health (CMV status not recorded). Some clones in this sample may be carry-over from other donors' samples.

The gene calls are TRBV20-1 and TRBJ2-2; TRBD1 might be the D (6 bases). The V gene lost 0 bases and the J gene lost 1 base, with 12 bases spanning the gap. CDR3 length: 16 residues. The germline CDR1 and CDR2 sequences are DFQATT and SNEGSKA (reference sequence). The CDR3 region is CSARDYRVENTGELFF. The CDR3 nucleotides are TGCAGTGCTAGAGATTACAGGGTTGAGAACACCGGGGAGCTGTTTTTT.

This clonotype has at least ten counts. This chain uses TRBV7-9 with TRBJ1-1; D call uncertain. The CDR3 is 13 amino acids. Germline V gene data show CDR1 as SEHNR and CDR2 as FQNEAQ (reference sequence). Trimming took 4 bases from V and 4 from J, leaving 10 bases between them. Written as DNA, the CDR3 is TGTGCCAGCAGCTCCACAACAAGCACTGAAGCTTTCTTT. Translation gives CASSSTTSTEAFF.

The chain combines TRBV6-6 with TRBJ2-7; TRBD2 aligns across 9 bases. After removal of 0 bases from V and 6 bases from J, the junction contained 12 bases not matched to a gene. Looked up from germline, CDR1 is MNHNY and CDR2 is SVGAGI (reference sequence). The CDR3 is 17 residues long. CDR3 nucleotide sequence: TGTGCCAGCAGTTACTCGTCGCTAGCGGGATCGTCAGGCGAGCAGTACGTC. Translation gives CASSYSSLAGSSGEQYV.

The rearrangement uses TRBV25-1 and TRBJ2-7; TRBD1 matches 12 bases. J gave up 7 bases and V 6 bases, and 10 bases lay outside the gene matches. CDR1 and CDR2 (germline): MGHDK, SYGVNS. CDR3 length: 15 amino acids. The CDR3 nucleotides are TGTGCCAGCAGCCTGGCGGGGACAGGGGGCCGGGAGCAGTACTTC. It yields the protein CASSLAGTGGREQYF.

This clonotype was seen only a few times. The chain joins TRBV25-1 to TRBJ2-1; 7 positions match TRBD1. V was pared by 3 bases and J by 9 bases, with 20 bases of the junction left unmatched. Germline V lookup: CDR1 MGHDK, CDR2 SYGVNS. CDR3 size: 18 residues. CDR3 in amino acids: CASSDAGGRPTPAREQFF. CDR3 nucleotide sequence: TGTGCCAGCAGTGACGCAGGGGGAAGGCCAACCCCCGCACGTGAGCAGTTCTTC.

This clonotype was recorded a few times. V is TRBV27 and J is TRBJ2-1; D ambiguous. CDR1 and CDR2 (germline): MNHEY, SMNVEV (reference sequence). CDR3 size: 13 residues. V was pared by 6 bases and J by 5 bases, with 11 bases between. The CDR3 nucleotides are TGTGCCAGCAGCCCAAACAGCAACAATGAGCAGTTCTTC. Amino acid sequence: CASSPNSNNEQFF.

This clonotype appeared a few times. The J gene is TRBJ1-1, the V gene TRBV6-5; no reliable D call. Germline CDR1 is MNHEY and CDR2 is SVGAGI. Trimming removed 3 bases at V and 2 bases at J, with 10 bases between. The CDR3 consists of 14 residues. The CDR3 DNA reads as TGTGCCAGCAGTTATAGGTTGAGTAACACTGAAGCTTTCTTT. Amino acids: CASSYRLSNTEAFF.

There are a few counts of this clonotype. V and J are TRBV7-9 and TRBJ2-3, with D possibly matching TRBD2 (7 bases). Germline CDR1 SEHNR, CDR2 FQNEAQ (reference sequence). The V and J ends lost 4 bases and 5 bases respectively, with 13 bases between them. This CDR3 spans 14 amino acids. CDR3: CASSSPGGGDTQYF. The CDR3 bases are TGTGCCAGCAGCTCCCCGGGGGGCGGAGATACGCAGTATTTT.

This clonotype has at least ten counts. The rearrangement joins TRBV5-6 to TRBJ2-1; 12 nucleotides agree with TRBD2. The CDR3 loop spans 16 amino acids. J lost 9 bases, V lost 3 bases, and 10 bases had no gene match. Per germline, CDR1 SGHDT and CDR2 YYEEEE. The CDR3 region is CASSWRGTSGRAEQFF. DNA of the CDR3: TGTGCCAGCAGCTGGAGGGGGACTAGCGGGCGAGCTGAGCAGTTCTTC.

The chain couples TRBV10-2 to TRBJ1-2; no clear D gene. Trimming shortened V by 4 bases and J by 7 bases, and 10 bases separated the two germline ends. The CDR3 spans 12 residues. Germline-derived CDR1 and CDR2 are WSHSY and SAAADI. The CDR3 region is CASSVTGRGYTF. The CDR3 DNA sequence: TGCGCCAGCAGTGTAACCGGTCGTGGCTACACCTTC.

J is TRBJ2-1 and V is TRBV4-1; D is unclear. Trimming stripped 1 base from V and 4 bases from J, with 11 bases between. The CDR3 consists of 15 residues. Per the germline V gene, CDR1 is MGHRA and CDR2 is YSYEKL. CDR3 coding DNA: TGCGCCAGCAGCCAAGTCGGTTCCCTATACAATGAGCAGTTCTTC. This translates into CASSQVGSLYNEQFF.

This clonotype was observed many times. The chain recombines TRBV6-2 or TRBV6-3 with TRBJ2-2, with 9 bases aligning to TRBD1. The CDR3 extends over 19 amino acids. CDR1 is MNHEY and CDR2 is SVGEGT in the germline V gene. Trimming at V came to 6 bases and at J to 2 bases, leaving 16 bases not matched to a gene. CDR3 sequence reads: CASRGIRDRESRNTGELFF. The CDR3 bases are TGTGCCAGCAGGGGTATCCGGGACAGGGAGTCTAGAAACACCGGGGAGCTGTTTTTT.

This clonotype was seen only a few times. The V call is TRBV7-6, the J call TRBJ2-2; a weak D match, TRBD1 (6 bases). V was pared by 5 bases and J by 5 bases, with 15 bases between. Germline CDR1 reads SGHVS; CDR2 reads FNYEAQ. The CDR3 has 15 amino acids. The CDR3 loop is CASSPDQGRTGELFF. CDR3 DNA: TGTGCCAGCAGCCCAGACCAGGGGCGGACCGGGGAGCTGTTTTTT.

Notes on this clonotype: The germline gene is not matched at one end of the junction; a read error may be the cause. This chain joins TRBV7-3 and TRBJ2-7; 7 bases match TRBD1. The CDR3 spans 15 residues. The germline CDR1 and CDR2 sequences are SGHTA and FQGTGA. Written as DNA, the CDR3 is TGTGTCAGCAGCAAACCACCGGGACAGCACTACGAGCAGTACTTC. Protein: CVSSKPPGQHYEQYF.

This clonotype was seen more than once but under ten times. V is TRBV9 and J is TRBJ2-1; 9 nucleotides align to TRBD2. Trimming at V came to 0 bases and at J to 7 bases, leaving 8 bases not matched to a gene. The CDR3 contains 16 residues. CDR1 SGDLS and CDR2 YYNGEE come from the germline V gene. CDR3 sequence: CASSVDPAGGGNEQFF. The DNA for the CDR3 is TGTGCCAGCAGCGTAGATCCAGCGGGAGGAGGGAATGAGCAGTTCTTC.

This sequence joins TRBV18 and TRBJ2-7, with TRBD2 matching 9 bases. The CDR3 contains 14 residues. V was clipped by 5 bases and J by 2 bases; unmatched bases: 4. Germline V gene sequence: CDR1 KGHSH, CDR2 LQKENI. The CDR3 DNA reads TGTGCCAGCTCATTTAGCGGGAGCCCCTACGAGCAGTACTTC. Amino acid sequence: CASSFSGSPYEQYF. The variable domain in full, with the rest retrieved from reference TRBV18 and TRBJ2-7, is NAGVMQNPRHLVRRRGQEARLRCSPMKGHSHVYWYRQLPEEGLKFMVYLQKENIIDESGMPKERFSAEFPKEGPSILRIQQVVRGDSAAYFCASSFSGSPYEQYFGPGTRLTVT.

This chain connects TRBV20-1 to TRBJ1-3, with TRBD1 as a possible D gene (5 bases). Trimming took 3 bases from V and 2 from J, leaving 11 bases between them. This CDR3 has 14 amino acids. From germline, CDR1 is DFQATT and CDR2 SNEGSKA (reference sequence). The CDR3 nucleotides are TGCAGTGCTAGCAGGGATTCGACTGGAAACACCATATATTTT. Amino acids: CSASRDSTGNTIYF.

This clonotype was counted between two and nine times. The CDR3 protein is CASSLVEGDYGYTF. The CDR3 bases are TGTGCCAGCAGCTTAGTGGAGGGGGACTATGGCTACACCTTC. The chain has TRBV7-2 and TRBJ1-2, with D perhaps matching TRBD1 (6 bases). The CDR3 spans 14 residues. Trimming stripped 1 base from V and 3 bases from J, with 9 bases between. CDR1 and CDR2 from the germline V gene are SGHTA and FQGNSA. Supplemented by reference TRBV7-2 and TRBJ1-2, the full variable domain reads GAGVSQSPSNKVTEKGKDVELRCDPISGHTALYWYRQSLGQGLEFLIYFQGNSAPDKSGLPSDRFSAERTGGSVSTLTIQRTQQEDSAVYLCASSLVEGDYGYTFGSGTRLTVV.

V gene TRBV7-9 combines with J gene TRBJ2-5, with 12 positions matching TRBD2. Per the germline V gene, CDR1 is SEHNR and CDR2 is FQNEAQ (reference sequence). This CDR3 has 15 amino acids. J lost 5 bases, V lost 6 bases, and 7 bases had no gene match. CDR3 sequence (DNA): TGTGCCAGCAGTTCTAGCGGGAGGGCCCTGGAGACCCAGTACTTC. This encodes CASSSSGRALETQYF. The whole variable domain, filled in from reference TRBV7-9 and TRBJ2-5, reads DTGVSQNPRHKITKRGQNVTFRCDPISEHNRLYWYRQTLGQGPEFLTYFQNEAQLEKSRLLSDRFSAERPKGSFSTLEIQRTEQGDSAMYLCASSSSGRALETQYFGPGTRLLVL.

This clonotype is a singleton in its sample. The J gene is TRBJ2-4, the V gene TRBV7-9, with 9 bases matching TRBD2. The V and J ends lost 8 bases and 8 bases, in that order; junction bases with no gene match: 16. Germline loops: CDR1 SEHNR, CDR2 FQNEAQ (reference sequence). This CDR3 has 16 residues. The CDR3 protein is CASYHLDSGSNHIQYF. In nucleotides, the CDR3 is TGTGCCAGCTATCACCTAGATAGCGGGAGTAACCACATTCAGTACTTC. The variable domain in full, with the rest retrieved from reference TRBV7-9 and TRBJ2-4, is DTGVSQNPRHKITKRGQNVTFRCDPISEHNRLYWYRQTLGQGPEFLTYFQNEAQLEKSRLLSDRFSAERPKGSFSTLEIQRTEQGDSAMYLCASYHLDSGSNHIQYFGAGTRLSVL.

This clonotype turned up a few times. This rearrangement joins TRBV4-1 to TRBJ2-7; possibly TRBD2 for D (5 bases). The V gene lost 0 bases and the J gene lost 6 bases, with 15 bases spanning the gap. This CDR3 has 15 residues. Germline CDR1 MGHRA, CDR2 YSYEKL. For the CDR3, the DNA is TGCGCCAGCAGCCAAGATCCCCTAGGGAGTGGCGAGCAGTACGTC. Its protein product is CASSQDPLGSGEQYV.

A few counts support this clonotype. The gene calls are TRBV20-1 and TRBJ2-3; 9 bases fit TRBD2. CDR1 and CDR2 from the germline V gene are DFQATT and SNEGSKA (reference sequence). Unmatched junction bases numbered 10, after V lost 3 bases and J lost 6 bases. The CDR3 loop spans 15 amino acids. Here the CDR3 reads CSASISGRRVDTQYF. CDR3 nucleotides: TGCAGTGCTAGTATTAGCGGGAGAAGGGTGGATACGCAGTATTTT.

This chain's CDR3 is CASSRGTGGPNTGELFF. In DNA, the CDR3 is TGTGCCAGTAGTCGCGGTACAGGGGGACCGAACACCGGGGAGCTGTTTTTT. V and J are TRBV19 and TRBJ2-2, with 8 nucleotides matching TRBD1. This CDR3 has 17 residues. Per germline, CDR1 LNHDA and CDR2 SQIVND (reference sequence). V gave up 5 bases and J gave up 0 bases; unmatched junction bases: 8. Supplemented by reference TRBV19 and TRBJ2-2, the full variable domain reads DGGITQSPKYLFRKEGQNVTLSCEQNLNHDAMYWYRQDPGQGLRLIYYSQIVNDFQKGDIAEGYSVSREKKESFPLTVTSAQKNPTAFYLCASSRGTGGPNTGELFFGEGSRLTVL.

This clonotype has more than one count but fewer than ten. V is TRBV5-1 and J is TRBJ2-1; 14 bases are shared with TRBD2. This CDR3 is built from 19 residues. J gave up 0 bases and V 4 bases, and 9 bases lay outside the gene matches. CDR1 and CDR2 (germline): SGHRS, YFSETQ. CDR3 residues: CASSPGTSGGLSSYNEQFF. For the CDR3, the DNA is TGCGCCAGCAGCCCCGGGACTAGCGGGGGTCTAAGCTCCTACAATGAGCAGTTCTTC.

This sequence joins TRBV5-1 and TRBJ2-3; D not resolved. The CDR3 has 14 amino acids. Germline V gene data show CDR1 as SGHRS and CDR2 as YFSETQ. V lost 3 bases and J lost 8, with 16 bases in between. The CDR3 region is CASSSRLSKGTQYF. The CDR3 nucleotides are TGCGCCAGCAGCTCAAGACTGAGCAAGGGTACGCAGTATTTT.